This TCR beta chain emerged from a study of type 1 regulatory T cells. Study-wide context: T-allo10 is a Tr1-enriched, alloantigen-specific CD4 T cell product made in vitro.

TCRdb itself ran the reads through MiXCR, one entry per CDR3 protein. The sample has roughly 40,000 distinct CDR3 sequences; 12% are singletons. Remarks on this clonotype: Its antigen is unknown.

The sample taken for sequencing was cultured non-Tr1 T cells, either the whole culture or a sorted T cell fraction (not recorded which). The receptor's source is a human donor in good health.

In DNA form, the CDR3 reads TGCAGTGCTCCTCAGCGCGGGAAAGAGACCCAGTACTTC. It encodes CSAPQRGKETQYF. The chain employs TRBV20-1 and TRBJ2-5; D perhaps matches TRBD2 (6 bases). Germline V gene lookup returns CDR1 DFQATT and CDR2 SNEGSKA (reference sequence). This CDR3 has 13 amino acids. V was shortened by 5 bases and J by 3 bases, with 13 bases between the two germline ends.